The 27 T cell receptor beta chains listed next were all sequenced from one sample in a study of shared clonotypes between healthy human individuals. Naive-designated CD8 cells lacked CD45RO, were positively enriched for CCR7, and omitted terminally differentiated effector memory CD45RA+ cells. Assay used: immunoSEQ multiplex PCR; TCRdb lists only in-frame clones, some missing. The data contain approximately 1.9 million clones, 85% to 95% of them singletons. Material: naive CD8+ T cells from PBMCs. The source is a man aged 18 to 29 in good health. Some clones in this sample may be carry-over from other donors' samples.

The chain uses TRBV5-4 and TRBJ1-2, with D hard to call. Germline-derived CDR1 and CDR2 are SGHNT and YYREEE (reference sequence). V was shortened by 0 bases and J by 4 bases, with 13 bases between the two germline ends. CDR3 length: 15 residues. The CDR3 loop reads CASSLGQGNFYGYTF. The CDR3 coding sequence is TGTGCCAGCAGCTTGGGGCAAGGGAACTTCTATGGCTACACCTTC.

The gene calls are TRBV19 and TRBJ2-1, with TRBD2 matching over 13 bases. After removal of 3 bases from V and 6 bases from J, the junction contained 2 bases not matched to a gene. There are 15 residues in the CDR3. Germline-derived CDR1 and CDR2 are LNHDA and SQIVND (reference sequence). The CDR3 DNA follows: TGTGCCAGTAGTATCACTAGCGGGAGGGCCAATGAGCAGTTCTTC. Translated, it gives CASSITSGRANEQFF.

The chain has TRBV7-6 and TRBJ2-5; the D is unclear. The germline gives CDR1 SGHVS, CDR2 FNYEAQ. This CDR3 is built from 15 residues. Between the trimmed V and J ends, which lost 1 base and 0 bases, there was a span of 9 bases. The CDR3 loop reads CASSLDSLYQETQYF. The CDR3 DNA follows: TGTGCCAGCAGCTTAGATTCCTTATACCAAGAGACCCAGTACTTC.

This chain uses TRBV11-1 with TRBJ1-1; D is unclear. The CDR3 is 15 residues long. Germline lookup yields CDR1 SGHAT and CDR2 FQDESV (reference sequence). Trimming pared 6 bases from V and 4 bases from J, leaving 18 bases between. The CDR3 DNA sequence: TGTGCCAGCAGAAGCCTATACTTTGACGGCACTGAAGCTTTCTTT. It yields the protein CASRSLYFDGTEAFF.

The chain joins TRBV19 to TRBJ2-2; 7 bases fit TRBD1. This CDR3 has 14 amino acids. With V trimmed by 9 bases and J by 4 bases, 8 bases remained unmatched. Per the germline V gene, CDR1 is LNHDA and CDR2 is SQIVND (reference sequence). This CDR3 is CASDRDYTTGELFF. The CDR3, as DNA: TGTGCCAGCGACAGGGATTATACCACCGGGGAGCTGTTTTTT.

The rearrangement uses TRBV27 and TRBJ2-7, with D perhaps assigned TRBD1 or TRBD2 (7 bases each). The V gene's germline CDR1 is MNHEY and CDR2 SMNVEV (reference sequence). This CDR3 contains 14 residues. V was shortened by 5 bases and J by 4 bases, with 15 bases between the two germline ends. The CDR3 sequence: CASSPRGTVYEQYF. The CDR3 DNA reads TGTGCCAGCAGTCCGCGGGGGACAGTATACGAGCAGTACTTC.

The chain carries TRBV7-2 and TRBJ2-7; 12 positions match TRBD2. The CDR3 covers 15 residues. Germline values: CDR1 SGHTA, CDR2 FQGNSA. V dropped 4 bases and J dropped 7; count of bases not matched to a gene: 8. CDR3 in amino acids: CASSSRLAGEREQYF. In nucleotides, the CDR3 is TGTGCCAGCAGCTCAAGACTAGCGGGAGAACGTGAGCAGTACTTC.

CDR3 sequence: CASSFLAVNTGELFF. Here the CDR3 DNA reads TGTGCCAGCAGCTTTCTAGCGGTGAACACCGGGGAGCTGTTTTTT. The chain links TRBV7-6 to TRBJ2-2, with 7 positions matching TRBD2. CDR1 SGHVS and CDR2 FNYEAQ come from the germline V gene. This CDR3 is built from 15 residues. V lost 3 bases and J lost 1; bases outside the gene matches: 2. Using reference TRBV7-6 and TRBJ2-2 for the parts outside the CDR3, the full variable domain is GAGVSQSPRYKVTKRGQDVALRCDPISGHVSLYWYRQALGQGPEFLTYFNYEAQQDKSGLPNDRFSAERPEGSISTLTIQRTEQRDSAMYRCASSFLAVNTGELFFGEGSRLTVL.

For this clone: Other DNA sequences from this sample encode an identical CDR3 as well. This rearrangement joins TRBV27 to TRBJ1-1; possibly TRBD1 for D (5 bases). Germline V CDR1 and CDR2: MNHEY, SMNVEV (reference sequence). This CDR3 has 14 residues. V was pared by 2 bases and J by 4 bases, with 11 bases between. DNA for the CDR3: TGTGCCAGCAGTTTAAGGGGAGTGGGCACTGAAGCTTTCTTT. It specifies CASSLRGVGTEAFF.

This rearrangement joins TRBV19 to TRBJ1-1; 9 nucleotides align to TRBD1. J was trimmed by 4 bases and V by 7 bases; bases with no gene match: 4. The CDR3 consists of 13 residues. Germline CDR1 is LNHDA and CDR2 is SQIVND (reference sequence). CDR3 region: CASKNRGLTEAFF. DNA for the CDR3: TGTGCCAGTAAGAACAGGGGGCTCACTGAAGCTTTCTTT.

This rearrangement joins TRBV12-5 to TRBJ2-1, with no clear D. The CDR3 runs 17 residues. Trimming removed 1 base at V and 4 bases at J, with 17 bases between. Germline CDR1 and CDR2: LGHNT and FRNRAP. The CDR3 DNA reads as TGTGCTAGTGGTTTGGCCGACCTGACGGGCCGGTACAATGAGCAGTTCTTC. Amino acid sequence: CASGLADLTGRYNEQFF.

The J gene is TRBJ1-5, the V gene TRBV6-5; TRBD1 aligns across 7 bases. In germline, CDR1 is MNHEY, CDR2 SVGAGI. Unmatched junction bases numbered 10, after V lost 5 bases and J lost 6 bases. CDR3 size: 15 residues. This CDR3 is CASSRDRGVIQPQHF. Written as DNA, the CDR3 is TGTGCCAGCAGTCGGGACAGAGGAGTAATTCAGCCCCAGCATTTT.

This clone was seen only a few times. The CDR3 spells CASSGGTAIYTEAFF. CDR3 in DNA: TGTGCCAGTAGTGGCGGGACAGCGATATACACTGAAGCTTTCTTT. This chain joins TRBV19 and TRBJ1-1, with 7 nucleotides matching TRBD1. V dropped 5 bases and J dropped 3; count of bases not matched to a gene: 9. This CDR3 has 15 amino acids. Germline V gene data show CDR1 as LNHDA and CDR2 as SQIVND (reference sequence).

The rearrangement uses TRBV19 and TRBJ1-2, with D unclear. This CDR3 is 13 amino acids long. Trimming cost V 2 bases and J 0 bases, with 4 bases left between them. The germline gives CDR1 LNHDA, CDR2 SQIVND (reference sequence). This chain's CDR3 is CASSIQPNYGYTF. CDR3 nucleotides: TGTGCCAGTAGTATACAGCCTAACTATGGCTACACCTTC.

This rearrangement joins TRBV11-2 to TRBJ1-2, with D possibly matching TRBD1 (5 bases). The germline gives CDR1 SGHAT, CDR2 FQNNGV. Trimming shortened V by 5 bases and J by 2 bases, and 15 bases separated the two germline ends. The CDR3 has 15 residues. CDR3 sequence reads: CASSTRDARNYGYTF. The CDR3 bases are TGTGCCAGCAGCACCCGGGACGCTAGAAACTATGGCTACACCTTC.

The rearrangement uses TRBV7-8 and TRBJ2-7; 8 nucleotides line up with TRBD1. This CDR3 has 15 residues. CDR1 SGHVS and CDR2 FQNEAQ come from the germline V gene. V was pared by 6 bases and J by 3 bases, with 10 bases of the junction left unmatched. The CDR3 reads CASRLGTTGVYEQYF. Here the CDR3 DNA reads TGTGCCAGCAGGTTGGGGACGACAGGGGTCTACGAGCAGTACTTC. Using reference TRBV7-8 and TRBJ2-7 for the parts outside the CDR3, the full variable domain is GAGVSQSPRYKVAKRGQDVALRCDPISGHVSLFWYQQALGQGPEFLTYFQNEAQLDKSGLPSDRFFAERPEGSVSTLKIQRTQQEDSAVYLCASRLGTTGVYEQYFGPGTRLTVT.

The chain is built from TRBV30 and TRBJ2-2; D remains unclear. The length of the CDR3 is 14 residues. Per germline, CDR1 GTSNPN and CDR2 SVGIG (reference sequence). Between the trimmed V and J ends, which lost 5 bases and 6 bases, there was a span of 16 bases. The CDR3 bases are TGTGCCTGGCGCGCAATGGGTGTTCCCGGGGAGCTGTTTTTT. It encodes CAWRAMGVPGELFF.

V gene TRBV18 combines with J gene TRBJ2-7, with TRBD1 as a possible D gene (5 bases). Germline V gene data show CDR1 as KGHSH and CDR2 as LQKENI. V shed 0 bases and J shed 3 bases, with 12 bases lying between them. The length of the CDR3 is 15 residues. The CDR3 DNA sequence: TGTGCCAGCTCACCACCGGACACACTCAGCTACGAGCAGTACTTC. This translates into CASSPPDTLSYEQYF.

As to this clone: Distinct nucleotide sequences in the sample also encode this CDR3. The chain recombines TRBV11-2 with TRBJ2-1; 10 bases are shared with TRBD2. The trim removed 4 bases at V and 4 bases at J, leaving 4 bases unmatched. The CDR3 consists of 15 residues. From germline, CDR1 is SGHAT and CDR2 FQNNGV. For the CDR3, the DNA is TGTGCCAGCAGCTCCGGGACTAGCGCATACAATGAGCAGTTCTTC. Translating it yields CASSSGTSAYNEQFF.

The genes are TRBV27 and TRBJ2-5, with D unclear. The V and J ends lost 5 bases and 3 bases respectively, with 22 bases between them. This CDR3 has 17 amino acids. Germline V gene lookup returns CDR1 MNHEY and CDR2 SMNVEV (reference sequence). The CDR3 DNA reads TGTGCCAGCAGTCCTACGCCAAGGGTCCGCCCCGAAGAGACCCAGTACTTC. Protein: CASSPTPRVRPEETQYF.

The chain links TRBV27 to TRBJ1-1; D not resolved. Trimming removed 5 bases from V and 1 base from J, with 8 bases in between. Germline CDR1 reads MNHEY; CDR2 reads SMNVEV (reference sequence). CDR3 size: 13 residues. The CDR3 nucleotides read TGTGCCAGCAGTATTTCGACGAACACTGAAGCTTTCTTT. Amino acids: CASSISTNTEAFF.

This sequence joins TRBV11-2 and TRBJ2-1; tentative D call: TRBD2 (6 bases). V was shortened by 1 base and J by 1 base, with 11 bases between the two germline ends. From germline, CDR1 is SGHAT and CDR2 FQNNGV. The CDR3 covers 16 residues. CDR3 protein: CASSLVLGLSYNEQFF. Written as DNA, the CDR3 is TGTGCCAGCAGCTTAGTACTGGGACTGTCCTACAATGAGCAGTTCTTC.

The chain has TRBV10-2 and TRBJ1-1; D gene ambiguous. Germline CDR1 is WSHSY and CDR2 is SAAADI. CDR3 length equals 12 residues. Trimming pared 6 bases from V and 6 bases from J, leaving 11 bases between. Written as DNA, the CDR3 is TGCGCCAGCAGAACAGAAGGGCCTGAAGCTTTCTTT. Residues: CASRTEGPEAFF.

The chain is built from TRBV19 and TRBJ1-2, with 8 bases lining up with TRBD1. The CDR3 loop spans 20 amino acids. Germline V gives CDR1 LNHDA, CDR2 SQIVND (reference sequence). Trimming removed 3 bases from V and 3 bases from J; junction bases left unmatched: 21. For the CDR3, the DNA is TGTGCCAGTAGTATTATGGGTCCCACCGCGGACAGGGTATGGGACTATGGCTACACCTTC. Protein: CASSIMGPTADRVWDYGYTF. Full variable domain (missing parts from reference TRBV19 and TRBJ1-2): DGGITQSPKYLFRKEGQNVTLSCEQNLNHDAMYWYRQDPGQGLRLIYYSQIVNDFQKGDIAEGYSVSREKKESFPLTVTSAQKNPTAFYLCASSIMGPTADRVWDYGYTFGSGTRLTVV.

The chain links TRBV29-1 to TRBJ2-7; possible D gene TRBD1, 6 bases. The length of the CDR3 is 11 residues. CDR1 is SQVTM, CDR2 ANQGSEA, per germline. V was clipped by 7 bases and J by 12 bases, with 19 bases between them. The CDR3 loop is CSATRNRDMYF. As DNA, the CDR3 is TGCAGCGCGACTCGTAACCGGGACATGTACTTC.

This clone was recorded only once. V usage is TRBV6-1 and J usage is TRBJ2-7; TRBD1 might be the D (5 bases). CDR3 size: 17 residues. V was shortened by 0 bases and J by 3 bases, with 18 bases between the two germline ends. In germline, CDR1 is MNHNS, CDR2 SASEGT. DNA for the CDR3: TGTGCCAGCAGTGAAGCTATAGGGGATATTTTCAGCTACGAGCAGTACTTC. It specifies CASSEAIGDIFSYEQYF.

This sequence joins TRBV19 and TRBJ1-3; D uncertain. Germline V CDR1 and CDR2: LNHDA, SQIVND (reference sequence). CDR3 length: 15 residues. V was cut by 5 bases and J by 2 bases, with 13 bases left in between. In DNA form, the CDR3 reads TGTGCCAGTAGTCGCGGGCCCCGGCCTGGAAACACCATATATTTT. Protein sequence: CASSRGPRPGNTIYF.